The TCR beta chain described here comes from a study of identical twins. Study conclusions and caveats: The study reached conclusions through statistical analysis that was cross-sectional, not following the same donors.

Regarding this clonotype: Its antigen remains unidentified.

TCRdb called the 5' RACE reads again in MiXCR, with one record for every CDR3 protein. The table shows about 660,000 distinct CDR3 sequences, with 8% to 9% occurring only once. A further study also used this sample, focusing on yellow fever vaccine responses in identical twins. As that report states: Twins reportedly mounted vaccine T cell responses that seemed partly convergent, partly personalized.

Sequences were obtained from PBMCs. This clonotype was sampled from a woman aged 18-29 years in good health.

The CDR3 DNA reads TGCGCCAGCAGTCAGGTGCAGGACTCCACAGATACGCAGTATTTT. It is translated as CASSQVQDSTDTQYF. The chain combines TRBV4-1 with TRBJ2-3; weak D call: TRBD2 (5 bases). V was trimmed by 6 bases and J by 2 bases, leaving 15 bases between them. This CDR3 is 15 amino acids long. Germline CDR1 is MGHRA and CDR2 is YSYEKL.